A single sample gave rise to the 19 T cell receptor beta chains below, sequenced in a study of control samples from healthy donors and cancer patients. Method: immunoSEQ multiplex PCR; TCRdb's copy keeps in-frame clones and lacks some. The sample includes 390,000 or so clones, 80% to 95% of them seen just once. Sequenced sample: PBMCs. These receptors were taken from a man aged 35 to 55 with head and neck cancer.

V and J are TRBV9 and TRBJ2-5; 11 bases align to TRBD1. The ends lost 0 bases at V and 0 bases at J; junction bases unmatched: 7. Germline CDR1 and CDR2: SGDLS and YYNGEE. The CDR3 consists of 18 residues. The CDR3 DNA reads as TGTGCCAGCAGCGTAGAGGGGACAGGGGGTCTGTACCAAGAGACCCAGTACTTC. Residues: CASSVEGTGGLYQETQYF.

V gene TRBV19 combines with J gene TRBJ2-1; the D is unclear. Trimming took off 7 bases at V and 3 bases at J, with 10 bases between the two ends. CDR3 length equals 13 residues. Germline V gene data show CDR1 as LNHDA and CDR2 as SQIVND (reference sequence). The CDR3 region has the DNA TGTGCCAGTAAGAGAAGGGACTACAATGAGCAGTTCTTC. Encoded protein: CASKRRDYNEQFF.

Details on this clone: The sample carries other DNA sequences with the same CDR3. The rearrangement links TRBV9 to TRBJ2-3; 9 bases agree with TRBD2. Germline V CDR1 and CDR2: SGDLS, YYNGEE. The CDR3 spans 16 residues. J was trimmed by 0 bases and V by 0 bases; bases with no gene match: 2. The CDR3 DNA reads as TGTGCCAGCAGCGTAGGGACTAGCGACAGCACAGATACGCAGTATTTT. Translating it yields CASSVGTSDSTDTQYF.

In this sample, this clone turned up once. The V call is TRBV6-6, the J call TRBJ1-2; TRBD1 matches at 9 bases. Germline V gene sequence: CDR1 MNHNY, CDR2 SVGAGI (reference sequence). V was pared by 6 bases and J by 7 bases, with 6 bases of the junction left unmatched. The CDR3 is 13 residues long. CDR3 loop: CASSPGQGTGYTF. CDR3 coding DNA: TGTGCCAGCAGCCCAGGACAGGGGACTGGCTACACCTTC.

The CDR3 bases are TGTGCCAGCAGCCAACAGGGGCGACAGGGGTATGGCTACACCTTC. Translation gives CASSQQGRQGYGYTF. This rearrangement joins TRBV3-1 (or the pseudogene TRBV3-2) to TRBJ1-2; 8 bases align to TRBD1. This CDR3 contains 15 residues. Per the germline V gene, CDR1 is LGHDT and CDR2 is YNNKEL (reference sequence). J lost 5 bases, V lost 2 bases, and 7 bases had no gene match.

This sequence joins TRBV7-6 and TRBJ1-6; D gene unclear. There are 12 residues in the CDR3. Looked up from germline, CDR1 is SGHVS and CDR2 is FNYEAQ. V lost 3 bases and J 4 bases, leaving 1 base between the germline ends. The DNA of the CDR3 is TGTGCCAGCAGCTTTTATAATTCACCCCTCCACTTT. Protein product: CASSFYNSPLHF.

The V gene is TRBV27, the J gene TRBJ2-7; 12 bases are a match to TRBD1. CDR3 length equals 16 residues. V lost 4 bases, J lost 4 bases, and 8 bases stayed unmatched. Per the germline V gene, CDR1 is MNHEY and CDR2 is SMNVEV (reference sequence). This CDR3 is CASSWGTGGEYYEQYF. The CDR3 DNA sequence: TGTGCCAGCAGTTGGGGGACAGGGGGCGAGTATTACGAGCAGTACTTC.

J is TRBJ1-2 and V is TRBV27; the match to TRBD1 covers 10 bases. Germline CDR1 is MNHEY and CDR2 is SMNVEV (reference sequence). Losses at the gene ends were 6 bases for V and 4 bases for J; bases not matched to a gene: 14. The CDR3 is made up of 17 amino acids. The DNA of the CDR3 is TGTGCCAGCAGCCCCTCGCGGGACAGGGGATCGATCTATGGCTACACCTTC. It translates to CASSPSRDRGSIYGYTF.

CDR3 region: CASSWAGTGYNEKLFF. DNA for the CDR3: TGCGCCAGCAGCTGGGCCGGGACAGGATATAATGAAAAACTGTTTTTT. The genes are TRBV5-1 and TRBJ1-4; 8 bases map to TRBD1. This CDR3 is 16 amino acids long. Unmatched junction bases numbered 8, after V lost 3 bases and J lost 4 bases. Germline CDR1 and CDR2: SGHRS and YFSETQ.

This chain joins TRBV28 and TRBJ2-7, with 11 bases identical to TRBD1. Germline assignment: CDR1 MDHEN and CDR2 SYDVKM. The CDR3 is 16 amino acids. Trimming removed 2 bases from V and 2 bases from J; junction bases left unmatched: 5. The CDR3 region is CASSLPAGQGAYEQYF. CDR3 DNA sequence: TGTGCCAGCAGTTTACCGGCGGGACAGGGGGCCTACGAGCAGTACTTC.

In nucleotides, the CDR3 is TGTGCCATCAGTGAGTCGACCCCGGGACTAGCGGGTAATGAGCAGTTCTTC. Translation: CAISESTPGLAGNEQFF. This rearrangement joins TRBV10-3 to TRBJ2-1; 12 bases are shared with TRBD2. CDR1 is ENHRY and CDR2 is SYGVKD in the germline V gene. J gave up 7 bases and V 0 bases, and 7 bases lay outside the gene matches. This CDR3 contains 17 residues.

The gene calls are TRBV3-1 (or the pseudogene TRBV3-2) and TRBJ2-4; perhaps TRBD2 as D (5 bases). V lost 0 bases and J 7 bases, leaving 13 bases between the germline ends. Germline loops: CDR1 LGHDT, CDR2 YNNKEL (reference sequence). The CDR3 length is 15 residues. The CDR3 DNA follows: TGTGCCAGCAGCCAAGATTGGGTAGAGGGCAACATTCAGTACTTC. This encodes CASSQDWVEGNIQYF.

The J gene is TRBJ1-2, the V gene TRBV9; 7 nucleotides agree with TRBD1. CDR3 length equals 18 residues. Germline V lookup: CDR1 SGDLS, CDR2 YYNGEE. V trimming: 3 bases; J trimming: 2 bases; junction bases outside the gene matches: 16. CDR3 protein: CASSGIRQGVVKNYGYTF. For the CDR3, the DNA is TGTGCCAGCAGCGGGATCCGGCAGGGGGTAGTGAAAAACTATGGCTACACCTTC.

The rearrangement joins TRBV18 to TRBJ1-2; D unresolved. There are 14 residues in the CDR3. CDR1 is KGHSH and CDR2 is LQKENI in the germline V gene. V dropped 2 bases and J dropped 4 bases, with 11 bases sitting between them. The CDR3: CASSPGKDTYGYTF. For the CDR3, the DNA is TGTGCCAGCTCACCAGGGAAAGATACCTATGGCTACACCTTC.

This clone was found once. This chain connects TRBV9 to TRBJ2-7, with D hard to call. The CDR3 is made up of 14 amino acids. V was shortened by 0 bases and J by 7 bases, with 14 bases between the two germline ends. Germline CDR1 reads SGDLS; CDR2 reads YYNGEE. The CDR3 DNA is TGTGCCAGCAGCGTAGCAAGGACCTCTGGGGAGCAGTACTTC. It translates to CASSVARTSGEQYF.

CDR3 protein: CASSLNSGIVYEQYF. The CDR3, as DNA: TGCGCCAGCAGCTTGAATAGCGGGATAGTTTACGAGCAGTACTTC. The chain recombines TRBV5-1 with TRBJ2-7; 8 bases match TRBD2. Germline assignment: CDR1 SGHRS and CDR2 YFSETQ. The J segment lost 4 bases and the V segment lost 1 base, leaving 7 bases of the junction unmatched. The CDR3 contains 15 residues.

The rearrangement links TRBV19 to TRBJ2-5; tentatively, D is TRBD2 (6 bases). This CDR3 region has 15 residues. V was cut by 6 bases and J by 2 bases, with 16 bases left in between. From germline, CDR1 is LNHDA and CDR2 SQIVND (reference sequence). This chain's CDR3 is CASRTTGRMQETQYF. CDR3 coding DNA: TGTGCCAGTAGGACTACCGGGAGAATGCAAGAGACCCAGTACTTC.

The chain is built from TRBV5-1 and TRBJ2-1; 11 positions match TRBD2. In germline, CDR1 is SGHRS, CDR2 YFSETQ. This CDR3 has 20 amino acids. The V and J ends lost 3 bases and 7 bases, in that order; junction bases with no gene match: 21. DNA of the CDR3: TGCGCCAGCAGCTCGGCCGCGGTTCCGGGACTAGCGGCAGCCTTGAATGAGCAGTTCTTC. It specifies CASSSAAVPGLAAALNEQFF. Together with reference TRBV5-1 and TRBJ2-1, the CDR3 gives the full variable domain: KAGVTQTPRYLIKTRGQQVTLSCSPISGHRSVSWYQQTPGQGLQFLFEYFSETQRNKGNFPGRFSGRQFSNSRSEMNVSTLELGDSALYLCASSSAAVPGLAAALNEQFFGPGTRLTVL.

The J gene is TRBJ2-3, the V gene TRBV7-9; D gene ambiguous. Germline V gene sequence: CDR1 SEHNR, CDR2 FQNEAQ (reference sequence). This CDR3 region has 14 residues. Trimming left V 4 bases short and J 0 bases short, with 8 bases between. The CDR3 DNA sequence: TGTGCCAGCAGCTCACCTTTCAGCACAGATACGCAGTATTTT. Translation gives CASSSPFSTDTQYF.